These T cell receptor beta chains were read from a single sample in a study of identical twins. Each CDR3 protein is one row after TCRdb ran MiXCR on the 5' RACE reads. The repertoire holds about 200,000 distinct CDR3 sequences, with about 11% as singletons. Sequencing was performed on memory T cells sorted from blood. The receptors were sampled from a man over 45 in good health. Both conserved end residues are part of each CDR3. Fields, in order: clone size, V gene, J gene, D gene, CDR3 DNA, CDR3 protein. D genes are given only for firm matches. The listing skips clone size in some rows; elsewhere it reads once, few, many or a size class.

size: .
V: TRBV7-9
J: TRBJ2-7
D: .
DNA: TGTGCCAGCAGCTCACCCCAGGGTGAGTACGAGCAGTACTTC
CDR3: CASSSPQGEYEQYF

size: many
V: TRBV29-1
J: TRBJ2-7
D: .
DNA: TGCAGCGTTGCCCTCAGCGGTCCCCTTGGCGAGCAGTACTTC
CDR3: CSVALSGPLGEQYF

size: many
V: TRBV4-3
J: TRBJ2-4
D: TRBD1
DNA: TGCGCCAGCAGCCAAGAGGGAACAGGGGGCGTCAAAAACATTCAGTACTTC
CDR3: CASSQEGTGGVKNIQYF

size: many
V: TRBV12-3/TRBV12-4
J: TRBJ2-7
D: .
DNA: TGTGCCAGCAGAGCAGAAAAAAGGGAGCAGTACTTC
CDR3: CASRAEKREQYF

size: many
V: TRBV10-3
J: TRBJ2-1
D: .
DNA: TGTGCCATCAGTGAATCCTACAGGGAAAATGAGCAGTTCTTC
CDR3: CAISESYRENEQFF

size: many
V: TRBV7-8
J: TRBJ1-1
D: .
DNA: TGTGCCAGCAGCCCAAAACCCCAGAGAAACACTGAAGCTTTCTTT
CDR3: CASSPKPQRNTEAFF

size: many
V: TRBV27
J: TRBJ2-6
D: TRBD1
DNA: TGTGCCAGCATAAGGACAGGGCGGTCCGGGGCCAACGTCCTGACTTTC
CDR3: CASIRTGRSGANVLTF

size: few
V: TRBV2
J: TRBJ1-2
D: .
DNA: TGTGCCAGCAGGGGAGGGGCGGATTTCTATGGCTACACCTTC
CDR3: CASRGGADFYGYTF

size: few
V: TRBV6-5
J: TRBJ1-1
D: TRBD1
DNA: TGTGCCAGCAGTTTTGAAACAGGGGTTGGGGGCACTGAAGCTTTCTTT
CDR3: CASSFETGVGGTEAFF

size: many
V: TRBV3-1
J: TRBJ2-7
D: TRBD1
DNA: TGTGCCAGCAGCCACCAGGGACAGGGGGTAGAAGAGCAGTACTTC
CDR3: CASSHQGQGVEEQYF

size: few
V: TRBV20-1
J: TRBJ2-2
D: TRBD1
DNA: TGCAGTGCTAGGCGACAGGGGATTGACACCGGGGAGCTGTTTTTT
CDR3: CSARRQGIDTGELFF

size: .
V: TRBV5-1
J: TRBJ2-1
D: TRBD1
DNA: TGCGCCAGCAGCTTGGATGTTAGGACAGGGGCCTACAATGAGCAGTTCTTC
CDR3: CASSLDVRTGAYNEQFF

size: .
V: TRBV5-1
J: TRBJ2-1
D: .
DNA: TGCGCCAGCAGCATCGGGCCCGGGAGCCCTTACAATGAGCAGTTCTTC
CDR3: CASSIGPGSPYNEQFF

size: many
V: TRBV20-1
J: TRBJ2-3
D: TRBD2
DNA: TGCAGTGCTAGAGGGGCGGGGGCAGATACGCAGTATTTT
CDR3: CSARGAGADTQYF

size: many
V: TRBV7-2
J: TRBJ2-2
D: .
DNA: TGTGCCAGCAGCCTTCTCGGGGGGCTGGGAGCCGGGGAGCTGTTTTTT
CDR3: CASSLLGGLGAGELFF

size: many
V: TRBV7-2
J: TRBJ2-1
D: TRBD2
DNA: TGTGCCAGCAGCCTAGCCCGTCTAGCGGGAATCGACAATGAGCAGTTCTTC
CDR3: CASSLARLAGIDNEQFF

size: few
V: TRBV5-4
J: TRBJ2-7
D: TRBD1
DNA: TGTGCCAGCAGCGACGAGGACAGGGGGCATCGCGAGCAGTACTTC
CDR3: CASSDEDRGHREQYF

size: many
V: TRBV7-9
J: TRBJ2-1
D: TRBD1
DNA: TGTGCCAGCAGCCCCGACAGGGGAGTGTCCTACAATGAGCAGTTCTTC
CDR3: CASSPDRGVSYNEQFF

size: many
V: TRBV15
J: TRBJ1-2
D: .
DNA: TGTGCCACCAGCAGAGATCCGTCACCGATCTATGGCTACACCTTC
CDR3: CATSRDPSPIYGYTF

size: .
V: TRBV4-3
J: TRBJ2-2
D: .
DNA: TGCGCCAGCAGCCAAGATGTGGGCAGGCCCGCGAACACCGGGGAGCTGTTTTTT
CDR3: CASSQDVGRPANTGELFF

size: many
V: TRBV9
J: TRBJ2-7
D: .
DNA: TGTGCCAGCAGCTCAGGGGGGGAAACCTACGAGCAGTACTTC
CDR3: CASSSGGETYEQYF

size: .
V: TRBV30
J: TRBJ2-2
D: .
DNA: TGTGCCTGGAGTATCTTGGGGACCGGGGAGCTGTTTTTT
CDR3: CAWSILGTGELFF

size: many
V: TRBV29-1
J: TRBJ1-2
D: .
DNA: TGCAGCGTTGAAGTGGGCCCTCAGGCAATAGGCTACACCTTC
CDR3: CSVEVGPQAIGYTF

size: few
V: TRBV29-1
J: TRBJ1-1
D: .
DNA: TGCAGCGCGTCACAGATGAACACTGAAGCTTTCTTT
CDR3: CSASQMNTEAFF

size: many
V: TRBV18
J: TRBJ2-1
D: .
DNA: TGTGCCAGCTCACCCCAGGGAATCTACAATGAGCAGTTCTTC
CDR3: CASSPQGIYNEQFF

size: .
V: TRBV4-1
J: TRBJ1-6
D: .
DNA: TGCGCCAGCAGCCAGGCAGGGCCGCTGAATTCACCCCTCCACTTT
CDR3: CASSQAGPLNSPLHF

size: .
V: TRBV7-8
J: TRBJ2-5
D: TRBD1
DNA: TGTGCCAGCAGCTTCCAGGGACAGGGGCAAGAGACCCAGTACTTC
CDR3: CASSFQGQGQETQYF

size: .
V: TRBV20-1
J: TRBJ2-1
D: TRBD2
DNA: TGCAGTGCTACCCAGACTAGGCGGGGGGCCACAAACAATGAGCAGTTCTTC
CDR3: CSATQTRRGATNNEQFF

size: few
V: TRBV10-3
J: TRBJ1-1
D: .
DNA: TGTGCCATCAGTGACCGGTTTACAGGGCCGAACACTGAAGCTTTCTTT
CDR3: CAISDRFTGPNTEAFF

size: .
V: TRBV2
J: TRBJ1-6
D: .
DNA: TGTGCCAGCAGTGACGGGCTTCGGTCACCCCTCCACTTT
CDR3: CASSDGLRSPLHF

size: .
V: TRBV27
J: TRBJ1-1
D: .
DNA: TGTGCCAGCAGCATCGCTCCGGGCGGTCTAGAAGCTTTCTTT
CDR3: CASSIAPGGLEAFF

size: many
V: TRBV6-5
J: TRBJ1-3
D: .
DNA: TGTGCCAGCAGTTACGTCTGGGGCTCTGGAAACACCATATATTTT
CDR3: CASSYVWGSGNTIYF

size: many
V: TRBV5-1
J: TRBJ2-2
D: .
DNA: TGCGCCAGCAGCTTGTCGCAGGGTTTGCCCGGGGAGCTGTTTTTT
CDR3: CASSLSQGLPGELFF

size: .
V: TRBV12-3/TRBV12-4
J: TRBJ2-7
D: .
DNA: TGTGCCAGCAGTTCTACCAGGGTCGAGCAGTACTTC
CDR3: CASSSTRVEQYF

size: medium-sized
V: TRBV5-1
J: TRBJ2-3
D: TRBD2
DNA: TGCGCCAGCCGGACTAGCGGGGCCCCTAGCACAGATACGCAGTATTTT
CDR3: CASRTSGAPSTDTQYF

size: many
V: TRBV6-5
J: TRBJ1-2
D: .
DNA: TGTGCCAGCAGTAACCTGGGTGGGGCCAAGGATGGCTACACCTTC
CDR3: CASSNLGGAKDGYTF

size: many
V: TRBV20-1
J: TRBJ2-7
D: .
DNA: TGCAGTGCTAGTTCCGGTAGCGGAAACTCCTACGAGCAGTACTTC
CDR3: CSASSGSGNSYEQYF

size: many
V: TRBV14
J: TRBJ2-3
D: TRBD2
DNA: TGTGCCAGCAGTCGGGGAGGAGCGGGACGATATACGCAGTATTTT
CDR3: CASSRGGAGRYTQYF

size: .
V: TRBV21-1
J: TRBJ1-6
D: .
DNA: TGTGCCAGCAGCAAAGATGGGTCAAGTCATTCACCCCTCCACTTT
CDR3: CASSKDGSSHSPLHF

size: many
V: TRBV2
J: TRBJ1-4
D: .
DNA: TGTGCCAGCAAGCCCCCCGCCAGCGAGACAACTAATGAAAAACTGTTTTTT
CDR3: CASKPPASETTNEKLFF

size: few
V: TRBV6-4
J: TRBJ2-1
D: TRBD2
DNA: TGTGCCAGCAGTGACCAGGGTGGTAGCGGGGGGGTTCACTACAATGAGCAGTTCTTC
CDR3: CASSDQGGSGGVHYNEQFF

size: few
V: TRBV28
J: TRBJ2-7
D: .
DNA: TGTGCCAGCAGAACGGGGGTCGAGCAGTACTTC
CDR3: CASRTGVEQYF

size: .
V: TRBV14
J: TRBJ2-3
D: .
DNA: TGTGCCAGCAGCCAAGTTGGCCTTCAAGTCCCCACAGATACGCAGTATTTT
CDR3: CASSQVGLQVPTDTQYF

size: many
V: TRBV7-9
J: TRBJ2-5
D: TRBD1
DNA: TGTGCCAGCAGCTCGCCCGGGACAGAGCTAAAAGAGACCCAGTACTTC
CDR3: CASSSPGTELKETQYF

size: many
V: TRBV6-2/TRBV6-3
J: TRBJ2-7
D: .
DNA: TGTGCCAGCAGCTTTGATCCCGGACGGTACGAGCAGTACTTC
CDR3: CASSFDPGRYEQYF

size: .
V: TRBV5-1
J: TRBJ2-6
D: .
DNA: TGCGCCAGCAGCTTTTGGGGGGCCTCTGGGGCCAACGTCCTGACTTTC
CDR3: CASSFWGASGANVLTF